Below, 29 T cell receptor beta chains from the same sample are listed, as sequenced in a study of graft-versus-host responses after intestinal transplantation. Produced via immunoSEQ multiplex PCR; TCRdb's table is partial and in-frame only. Among over 100,000 clones listed, over 85% were seen once. For these receptors, no antigen is known. Specimen: unstimulated CD4+ T cells sorted from spleen or lymph node cells, collected before transplant. The receptor source for this set is a human donor who was the organ donor for an intestinal transplant.

The chain uses TRBV27 and TRBJ2-5, with a weak D call TRBD1 (5 bases). V lost 2 bases and J 4 bases, leaving 11 bases between the germline ends. The CDR3 has 14 residues. Germline-derived CDR1 and CDR2 are MNHEY and SMNVEV (reference sequence). In nucleotides, the CDR3 is TGTGCCAGCAGTTTAGGGGCTAGAAGAGAGACCCAGTACTTC. Amino acid sequence: CASSLGARRETQYF.

CDR3 bases: TGTGCCAGCAGCTTAGGTAGGGGGGGAGCCAAAAACATTCAGTACTTC. The encoded protein is CASSLGRGGAKNIQYF. This chain connects TRBV7-9 to TRBJ2-4; a possible D gene is TRBD2 (7 bases). Trimming left V 1 base short and J 0 bases short, with 10 bases between. This CDR3 has 16 residues. In germline, CDR1 is SEHNR, CDR2 FQNEAQ (reference sequence).

The chain is built from TRBV2 and TRBJ1-5; 9 nucleotides agree with TRBD1. The CDR3 runs 17 residues. Germline V lookup: CDR1 SNHLY, CDR2 FYNNEI. V lost 0 bases to trimming and J lost 6 bases; unmatched junction nucleotides: 9. The CDR3 sequence: CASSEAAPGQGAQPQHF. In DNA, the CDR3 is TGTGCCAGCAGTGAAGCGGCGCCGGGACAGGGTGCTCAGCCCCAGCATTTT. The whole variable domain, remainder taken from reference TRBV2 and TRBJ1-5, is EPEVTQTPSHQVTQMGQEVILRCVPISNHLYFYWYRQILGQKVEFLVSFYNNEISEKSEIFDDQFSVERPDGSNFTLKIRSTKLEDSAMYFCASSEAAPGQGAQPQHFGDGTRLSIL.

J is TRBJ2-1 and V is TRBV7-2; D uncertain. The V gene's germline CDR1 is SGHTA and CDR2 FQGNSA. The V gene lost 3 bases and the J gene lost 0 bases, with 9 bases spanning the gap. The CDR3 contains 15 residues. CDR3 region: CASSFLPGSYNEQFF. The CDR3 coding sequence is TGTGCCAGCAGCTTCCTTCCCGGCTCCTACAATGAGCAGTTCTTC.

This sequence joins TRBV4-2 and TRBJ2-5; 11 bases align to TRBD1. Germline CDR1 and CDR2: LGHNA and YNFKEQ. The CDR3 is made up of 14 amino acids. V lost 6 bases, J lost 5 bases, and 5 bases stayed unmatched. This chain's CDR3 is CASRLGQGVETQYF. For the CDR3, the DNA is TGTGCCAGCAGACTGGGACAGGGGGTGGAGACCCAGTACTTC.

CDR3 nucleotide sequence: TGTGCCACCAGCAGCGGGACAGGGTACCACGAGCAGTACTTC. Its protein product is CATSSGTGYHEQYF. V usage is TRBV15 and J usage is TRBJ2-7; TRBD1 agrees at 9 bases. V lost 3 bases to trimming and J lost 5 bases; unmatched junction nucleotides: 5. From germline, CDR1 is LNHNV and CDR2 YYDKDF (reference sequence). The CDR3 is 14 residues long.

This rearrangement joins TRBV7-7 to TRBJ2-3; 9 bases are a match to TRBD2. Germline V lookup: CDR1 SSHAT, CDR2 FNYEAQ (reference sequence). Germline trimming cut 4 bases from V and 1 base from J; bases unmatched to any gene: 12. The CDR3 runs to 18 residues. CDR3 sequence reads: CASSSTVYSGGRTDTQYF. For the CDR3, the DNA is TGTGCCAGCAGCTCCACCGTTTATAGCGGGGGACGCACAGATACGCAGTATTTT.

The chain is built from TRBV27 and TRBJ2-1; no reliable D call. Germline V gene sequence: CDR1 MNHEY, CDR2 SMNVEV (reference sequence). V was cut by 5 bases and J by 4 bases, with 6 bases left in between. This CDR3 spans 12 amino acids. The CDR3 coding sequence is TGTGCCAGCAGTCGAAGGTACAATGAGCAGTTCTTC. Its protein product is CASSRRYNEQFF.

V and J are TRBV29-1 and TRBJ2-5, with 9 bases that match TRBD1. V gave up 7 bases and J gave up 5 bases; unmatched junction bases: 11. CDR1 is SQVTM, CDR2 ANQGSEA, per germline. The CDR3 length is 14 residues. The CDR3, as DNA: TGCAGCGCCGCTACCACAGGGGGCTATGAGACCCAGTACTTC. This sequence encodes CSAATTGGYETQYF.

The rearrangement uses TRBV4-1 and TRBJ2-7; 9 nucleotides match TRBD2. The germline gives CDR1 MGHRA, CDR2 YSYEKL. This CDR3 is built from 17 residues. The V segment lost 1 base and the J segment 7 bases; nucleotides outside the gene matches: 14. The DNA for the CDR3 is TGCGCCAGCAGCCAAGTAGCAGGCGGCGGGAGGGCCGGAGAGCAGTACTTC. Translating gives CASSQVAGGGRAGEQYF.

As regards this clone: This CDR3 is also generated by other DNA sequences in the sample. The rearrangement links TRBV20-1 to TRBJ2-1, with D hard to call. Trimming stripped 5 bases from V and 7 bases from J, with 6 bases between. Germline-derived CDR1 and CDR2 are DFQATT and SNEGSKA (reference sequence). The CDR3 covers 10 residues. This chain's CDR3 is CSALENEQFF. The CDR3 DNA is TGCAGTGCTCTAGAGAATGAGCAGTTCTTC.

V and J are TRBV7-9 and TRBJ1-3; D not resolved. The CDR3 is made up of 14 amino acids. The ends were cut back, 5 bases at V and 1 base at J, with 9 bases in the middle. Per germline, CDR1 SEHNR and CDR2 FQNEAQ (reference sequence). The CDR3 DNA follows: TGTGCCAGCAGCATCGACACTTCTGGAAACACCATATATTTT. As protein: CASSIDTSGNTIYF. The full variable domain, rest sourced from reference TRBV7-9 and TRBJ1-3, is DTGVSQNPRHKITKRGQNVTFRCDPISEHNRLYWYRQTLGQGPEFLTYFQNEAQLEKSRLLSDRFSAERPKGSFSTLEIQRTEQGDSAMYLCASSIDTSGNTIYFGEGSWLTVV.

This clone was recorded only once. V usage is TRBV27 and J usage is TRBJ2-3; 7 bases are a match to TRBD2. This CDR3 has 16 amino acids. Germline V CDR1 and CDR2: MNHEY, SMNVEV (reference sequence). V trimming: 2 bases; J trimming: 0 bases; junction bases outside the gene matches: 5. CDR3 sequence reads: CASSLKPSGSTDTQYF. The CDR3 nucleotides are TGTGCCAGCAGTTTAAAGCCTAGCGGTAGCACAGATACGCAGTATTTT.

The chain recombines TRBV6-1 with TRBJ2-5; D may match TRBD1 or TRBD2 (6 bases each). CDR1 is MNHNS, CDR2 SASEGT, per germline. The CDR3 spans 14 residues. The V and J ends lost 5 bases and 6 bases respectively, with 16 bases between them. The CDR3 DNA reads as TGTGCCAGCAGTCCTTTGGGGGGACAAAAGACCCAGTACTTC. Its translation: CASSPLGGQKTQYF.

The V call is TRBV4-3, the J call TRBJ1-4, with 9 bases identical to TRBD1. Germline lookup yields CDR1 LGHNA and CDR2 YSLEER. CDR3 length: 17 amino acids. Germline trimming cut 3 bases from V and 4 bases from J; bases unmatched to any gene: 9. The CDR3 DNA sequence: TGCGCCAGCAGCCAGAATTTGCCGGGACAGGGTAATGAAAAACTGTTTTTT. It yields the protein CASSQNLPGQGNEKLFF.

The V gene is TRBV19, the J gene TRBJ1-3; 8 bases map to TRBD1. The CDR3 totals 13 residues. J gave up 10 bases and V 6 bases, and 8 bases lay outside the gene matches. Germline CDR1 is LNHDA and CDR2 is SQIVND (reference sequence). The CDR3 protein is CASRNRGVRTIYF. The CDR3 DNA sequence: TGTGCCAGTAGGAACAGGGGGGTCCGGACCATATATTTT.

The chain is built from TRBV19 and TRBJ2-1, with a possible D match to TRBD2 (6 bases). Trimming removed 4 bases at V and 10 bases at J, with 20 bases between. Per germline, CDR1 LNHDA and CDR2 SQIVND (reference sequence). CDR3 size: 15 residues. In DNA form, the CDR3 reads TGTGCCAGTAGTACCGGGCAGCGGGTGCCATCAGAGCAGTTCTTC. It translates to CASSTGQRVPSEQFF.

The V call is TRBV6-5, the J call TRBJ1-2, with a weak D call TRBD1 (6 bases). Per the germline V gene, CDR1 is MNHEY and CDR2 is SVGAGI. This CDR3 has 15 residues. With 6 bases removed from V and 1 base from J, the gap between germline ends came to 15 bases. The DNA for the CDR3 is TGTGCCAGCAGCCCCACGGACAGCCTTAACTATGGCTACACCTTC. Amino acids: CASSPTDSLNYGYTF.

The V call is TRBV5-1, the J call TRBJ2-2; D unclear. V lost 0 bases and J lost 0, with 3 bases in between. Germline V gene sequence: CDR1 SGHRS, CDR2 YFSETQ. The CDR3 has 14 residues. The CDR3 coding sequence is TGCGCCAGCAGCTTGGGAACGAACACCGGGGAGCTGTTTTTT. It codes for CASSLGTNTGELFF.

This clone was recorded once. The rearrangement links TRBV4-1 to TRBJ1-2; a weak D match, TRBD1 (5 bases). The germline V and J ends were trimmed by 0 bases and 4 bases, with 12 bases remaining between them. This CDR3 contains 15 residues. The germline gives CDR1 MGHRA, CDR2 YSYEKL. In DNA, the CDR3 is TGCGCCAGCAGCCAAGACGGGGGGAAGATCTATGGCTACACCTTC. Translating it yields CASSQDGGKIYGYTF.

The rearrangement uses TRBV5-1 and TRBJ2-1, with D perhaps assigned TRBD1 or TRBD2 (5 bases each). Germline loops: CDR1 SGHRS, CDR2 YFSETQ. V lost 5 bases, J lost 4 bases, and 10 bases lay in between. This CDR3 region has 13 residues. CDR3 region: CASRGTVYNEQFF. The CDR3 nucleotides are TGCGCCAGCAGAGGGACCGTTTACAATGAGCAGTTCTTC.

This sequence joins TRBV6-1 and TRBJ1-3; 8 bases map to TRBD1. V shed 6 bases and J 2 bases; nucleotides not matched to a gene: 3. CDR1 MNHNS and CDR2 SASEGT come from the germline V gene. The CDR3 runs to 14 residues. CDR3 nucleotides: TGTGCCAGCAGGATGACAGGGGCTGGAAACACCATATATTTT. This codes for CASRMTGAGNTIYF.

V usage is TRBV28 and J usage is TRBJ1-4; no clear D gene. CDR1 MDHEN and CDR2 SYDVKM come from the germline V gene. Between the trimmed V and J ends, which lost 4 bases and 4 bases, there was a span of 4 bases. CDR3 length: 12 residues. CDR3: CASSSGNEKLFF. In DNA, the CDR3 is TGTGCCAGCAGTTCCGGTAATGAAAAACTGTTTTTT.

The chain joins TRBV19 to TRBJ1-5; D remains ambiguous. Germline V gives CDR1 LNHDA, CDR2 SQIVND (reference sequence). V was shortened by 4 bases and J by 0 bases, with 7 bases between the two germline ends. This CDR3 contains 14 residues. CDR3 in amino acids: CASSKGHSNQPQHF. DNA of the CDR3: TGTGCCAGTAGTAAAGGTCATAGCAATCAGCCCCAGCATTTT.

This clone came up once. V is TRBV6-4 and J is TRBJ2-5; maybe TRBD2 (6 bases). The end of the DNA is better explained by TRBJ2-7, so the J call may be wrong. Per germline, CDR1 MRHNA and CDR2 SNTAGT. The CDR3 consists of 20 residues. CDR3 coding DNA: TGTGCCAGCAGTGACGGGAGGTGGTCGACGCGTGGGGGGAGCTCCTACGAGCAGTACTTC. Translated, it gives CASSDGRWSTRGGSSYEQYF.

The chain couples TRBV4-1 to TRBJ2-3; 9 bases agree with TRBD2. This CDR3 is built from 15 residues. The V segment lost 2 bases and the J segment 4 bases; nucleotides outside the gene matches: 4. The germline V gene has CDR1 MGHRA and CDR2 YSYEKL. DNA for the CDR3: TGCGCCAGCAGCCAAAAAGCGGGAGGCCCAGATACGCAGTATTTT. This translates into CASSQKAGGPDTQYF.

This chain connects TRBV20-1 to TRBJ2-5; D call uncertain. The CDR3 loop spans 11 amino acids. V dropped 5 bases and J dropped 2 bases, with 6 bases sitting between them. Germline CDR1 reads DFQATT; CDR2 reads SNEGSKA (reference sequence). CDR3 coding DNA: TGCAGTGCTCCTATACAAGAGACCCAGTACTTC. Translation: CSAPIQETQYF.

The J gene is TRBJ2-3, the V gene TRBV7-8; possibly TRBD2 for D (5 bases). V lost 5 bases, J lost 2 bases, and 17 bases lay in between. The CDR3 runs to 16 residues. Looked up from germline, CDR1 is SGHVS and CDR2 is FQNEAQ. CDR3 in amino acids: CASSAGLPEATDTQYF. CDR3 DNA: TGTGCCAGCAGCGCCGGACTGCCGGAGGCCACAGATACGCAGTATTTT.

The genes are TRBV5-1 and TRBJ1-2; no clear D. CDR1 and CDR2 (germline): SGHRS, YFSETQ. The length of the CDR3 is 15 residues. The V gene lost 0 bases and the J gene lost 4 bases, with 13 bases spanning the gap. The CDR3 loop reads CASSLAPGKGYGYTF. The CDR3 bases are TGCGCCAGCAGCTTGGCCCCGGGGAAGGGCTATGGCTACACCTTC.